This TCR beta chain was captured by sequencing in a study of blood T cells in healthy people across ages. V lost 6 bases and J 6 bases, leaving 11 bases between the germline ends. The V gene's germline CDR1 is KGHDR and CDR2 SFDVKD. The CDR3 covers 13 residues. Primers used in a second PCR of about 7 to 12 cycles were a sample-barcoded 5' primer and a J-beta primer mix. TCRdb re-derived calls from the 5' RACE reads in MiXCR, one entry per CDR3 protein. The repertoire holds about 670,000 distinct CDR3 sequences, 40% to 65% seen once, with approximately 13% in the top ten. Sequenced material: blood. The chain recombines TRBV24-1 with TRBJ2-1, with a possible D match to TRBD2 (6 bases). This TCR derives from a woman aged 80 or over in good health. CDR3 protein: CATSREGLNEQFF. In nucleotides, the CDR3 is TGTGCCACCAGTCGTGAGGGACTCAATGAGCAGTTCTTC.